The present TCR beta chain was sequenced within a study of radiation and T cells in renal cell carcinoma. Notes on the study in general: In blood, top tumor clones expanded by 2 weeks, shrinking by 4.

Assay: immunoSEQ multiplex PCR; the TCRdb copy retains only in-frame clones and omits some. The profile shows about 150,000 clones, roughly 86% of them singletons. Documented time point: blood 2 weeks post-SBRT. Treatment here: 15 Gy SBRT to primary tumor, nephrectomy 4 weeks later. Radiation-treated patients gave blood at baseline, week 2 and week 4. This renal cell carcinoma was of the clear cell type. A word on this clone: Its antigen remains unknown.

V shed 7 bases and J shed 7 bases, with 16 bases lying between them. CDR3 length: 13 residues. Germline V gives CDR1 SEHNR, CDR2 FQNEAQ (reference sequence). Sequencing used blood, obtained from a patient whose treatment included radiotherapy and nephrectomy. V and J are TRBV7-9 and TRBJ1-2, with a weak D call TRBD1 (6 bases). The source is a woman aged 50 to 65 with renal cell carcinoma. The CDR3 bases are TGTGCCAGCAATTTCCCCGGGGGCAGTGGCTACACCTTC. Protein: CASNFPGGSGYTF.